The 5 T cell receptor beta chains given below trace back to one sample, sequenced in a study of T cell repertoires and HLA-DP antigens. Data came from immunoSEQ multiplex PCR; TCRdb stores just in-frame clones and leaves some out. Here the sample spans over 100,000 clones, approximately 92% being singletons. These receptors' antigens are unknown. The sequenced material came from CD4+ T cells from PBMCs. The receptors come from a woman in her late teens or twenties in good health and CMV-seronegative.

The V call is TRBV11-2, the J call TRBJ2-1; D is perhaps TRBD1 or TRBD2 (5 bases each). The V gene lost 6 bases and the J gene lost 7 bases, with 19 bases spanning the gap. Germline CDR1 reads SGHAT; CDR2 reads FQNNGV. This CDR3 has 15 residues. The CDR3 loop is CASSPSQPEGNEQFF. CDR3 bases: TGTGCCAGCAGTCCCAGTCAGCCCGAGGGGAATGAGCAGTTCTTC.

The chain links TRBV19 to TRBJ1-1; D gene ambiguous. The CDR3 consists of 14 residues. V lost 6 bases to trimming and J lost 3 bases, with 14 bases between them. CDR1 is LNHDA, CDR2 SQIVND, per germline (reference sequence). The CDR3 nucleotides are TGTGCCAGTAGGCTCCGGGTGACGGACACTGAAGCTTTCTTT. This gives the protein CASRLRVTDTEAFF.

The chain joins TRBV28 to TRBJ1-3; TRBD1 is a possible D gene (5 bases). V was shortened by 6 bases and J by 10 bases, with 16 bases between the two germline ends. The CDR3 length is 13 residues. Per germline, CDR1 MDHEN and CDR2 SYDVKM. For the CDR3, the DNA is TGTGCCAGCAGGAGGCGCGAGGGGAGGACCATATATTTT. Its translation: CASRRREGRTIYF.

This chain's CDR3 is CAISESSWELFF. For the CDR3, the DNA is TGTGCCATCAGTGAGTCTTCCTGGGAGCTGTTTTTT. The chain combines TRBV10-3 with TRBJ2-2; no clear D gene. V was cut by 0 bases and J by 9 bases, with 5 bases left in between. CDR3 length: 12 residues. Germline CDR1 and CDR2: ENHRY and SYGVKD.

Points on this clone: One junction end does not reproduce the germline sequence, and a read error may be involved. The chain is built from TRBV28 and TRBJ1-1; no definite D call. The CDR3 consists of 14 residues. Germline lookup yields CDR1 MDHEN and CDR2 SYDVKM. The CDR3 DNA is TGTGCCAGCAGTCAACCCACTACCCCAGCCGAAGCTCTCTTT. This sequence encodes CASSQPTTPAEALF.